This TCR beta chain was sequenced in a study of cytomegalovirus exposure and HLA in healthy donors. As regards this clone: Its matching antigen is unknown.

Trimming removed 1 base at V and 6 bases at J, with 11 bases between. CDR3 size: 14 residues. Germline CDR1 is SGHRS and CDR2 is YFSETQ. Study-level results: Rare sequences made up most TCRs, while some public TCRs were found in many donors.

The assay was immunoSEQ multiplex PCR, and TCRdb's table has in-frame clones only and misses some. Among roughly 65,000 clones listed, approximately 94% were seen once. Sequencing was done on a sample of PBMCs. This chain links TRBV5-1 with TRBJ2-1; no clear D gene. The clonotype originates from a man aged 18-30 years in good health and CMV-seropositive. CDR3 nucleotide sequence: TGCGCCAGCAGCTTGTTTGAGATACTCAATGAGCAGTTCTTC. Amino acid sequence: CASSLFEILNEQFF.